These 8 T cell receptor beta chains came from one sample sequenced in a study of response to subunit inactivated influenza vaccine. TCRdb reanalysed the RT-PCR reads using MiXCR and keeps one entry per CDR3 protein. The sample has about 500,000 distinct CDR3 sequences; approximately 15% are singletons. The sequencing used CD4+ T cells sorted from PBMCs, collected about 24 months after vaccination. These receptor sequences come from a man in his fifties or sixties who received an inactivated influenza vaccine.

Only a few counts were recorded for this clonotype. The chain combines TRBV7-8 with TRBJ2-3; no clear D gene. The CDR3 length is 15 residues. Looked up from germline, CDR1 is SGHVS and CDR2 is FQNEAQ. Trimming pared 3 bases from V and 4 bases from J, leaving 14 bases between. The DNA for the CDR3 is TGTGCCAGCAGCTTGAAGGATGTGGTCCCAGATACGCAGTATTTT. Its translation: CASSLKDVVPDTQYF.

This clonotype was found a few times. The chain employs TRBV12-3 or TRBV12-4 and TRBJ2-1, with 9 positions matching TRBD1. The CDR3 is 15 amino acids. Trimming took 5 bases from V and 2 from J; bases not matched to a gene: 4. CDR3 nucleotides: TGTGCCAGCAGTAGACAGGGGGACGCCTACAATGAGCAGTTCTTC. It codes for CASSRQGDAYNEQFF.

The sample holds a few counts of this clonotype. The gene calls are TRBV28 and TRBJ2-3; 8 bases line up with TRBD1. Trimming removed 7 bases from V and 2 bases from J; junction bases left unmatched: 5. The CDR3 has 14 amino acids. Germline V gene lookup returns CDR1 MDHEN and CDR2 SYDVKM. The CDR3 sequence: CASTGTGNTDTQYF. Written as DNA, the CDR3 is TGTGCCAGCACGGGGACAGGAAACACAGATACGCAGTATTTT.

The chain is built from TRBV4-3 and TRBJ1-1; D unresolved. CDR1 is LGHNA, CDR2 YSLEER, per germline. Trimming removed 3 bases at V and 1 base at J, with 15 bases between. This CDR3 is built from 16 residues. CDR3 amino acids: CASSHGWKVRNTEAFF. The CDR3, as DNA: TGCGCCAGCAGCCACGGTTGGAAGGTTCGGAACACTGAAGCTTTCTTT.

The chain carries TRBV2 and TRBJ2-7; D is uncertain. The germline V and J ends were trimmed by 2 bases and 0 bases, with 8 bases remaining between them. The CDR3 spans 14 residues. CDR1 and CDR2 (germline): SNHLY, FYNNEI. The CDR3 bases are TGTGCCAGCAGTGAATTGGTAACCTCCTACGAGCAGTACTTC. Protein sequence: CASSELVTSYEQYF.

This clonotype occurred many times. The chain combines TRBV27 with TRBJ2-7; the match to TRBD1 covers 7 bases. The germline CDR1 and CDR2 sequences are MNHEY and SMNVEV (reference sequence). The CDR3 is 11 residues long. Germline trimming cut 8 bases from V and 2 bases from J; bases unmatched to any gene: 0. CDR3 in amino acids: CASGTAYEQYF. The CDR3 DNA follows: TGTGCCAGCGGGACAGCCTACGAGCAGTACTTC.

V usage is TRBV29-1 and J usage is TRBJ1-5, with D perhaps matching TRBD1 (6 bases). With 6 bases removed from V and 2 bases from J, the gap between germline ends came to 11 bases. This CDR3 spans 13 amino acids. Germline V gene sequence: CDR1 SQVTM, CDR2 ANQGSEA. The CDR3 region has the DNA TGCAGCGTGGAAACAGGGCGCAATCAGCCCCAGCATTTT. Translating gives CSVETGRNQPQHF.

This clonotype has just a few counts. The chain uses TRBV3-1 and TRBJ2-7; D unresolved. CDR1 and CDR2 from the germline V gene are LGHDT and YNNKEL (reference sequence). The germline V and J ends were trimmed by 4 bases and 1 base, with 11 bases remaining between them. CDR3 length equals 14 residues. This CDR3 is CASSLGSTSYEQYF. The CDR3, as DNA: TGTGCCAGCAGCCTGGGATCGACATCCTACGAGCAGTACTTC.